This record covers a single T cell receptor (beta chain). Here immunoSEQ multiplex PCR was the method, and the copy in TCRdb shows in-frame clones only, minus some. The sample consists of approximately 300,000 clones, roughly 89% of them appearing once. This record comes from a study of blood T cell repertoires in COVID-19. From germline, CDR1 is GTSNPN and CDR2 SVGIG (reference sequence). V lost 3 bases to trimming and J lost 0 bases, with 11 bases between them. The CDR3 is made up of 14 amino acids. The TCR comes from a woman between 40 and 55 years old with COVID-19, enrolled during active disease. The sample comprised peripheral blood. The genes are TRBV30 and TRBJ1-1; weak D call: TRBD1 (6 bases). In DNA, the CDR3 is TGTGCCTGGAGATTTAGACAGGTGAACACTGAAGCTTTCTTT. This gives the protein CAWRFRQVNTEAFF.